Listed below are T cell receptor delta chains from one sample, sequenced in a study of γδ T cells in repeated Plasmodium falciparum infection. TCRdb re-called clones from the multiplex PCR reads via CATT. Here the sample spans 80,000 to 95,000 delta-chain clones, more than 1.4% being singletons. The sample was gamma-delta T cells from blood. Source of these receptors: a pool of human donors (malaria-infected and uninfected, not separated). CDR3s include the opening cysteine and the closing phenylalanine or tryptophan. D genes are given only for firm matches. Expanded clones are given a class, and other clones once, few, many or no size at all.

D: .; size: many; J: TRDJ1; V: TRDV1; CDR3: CALGVWLWGFDSTDKLIF; DNA: TGTGCTCTTGGCGTCTGGCTTTGGGGATTTGACTCCACCGATAAACTCATCTTT
D: TRDD3; size: many; J: TRDJ2; V: TRDV2; CDR3: CACDILGDMTAQLFF; DNA: TGTGCCTGTGACATACTGGGGGATATGACAGCACAACTCTTCTTT
D: TRDD3; size: many; J: TRDJ2; V: TRDV1; CDR3: CALGEWGIRAQLFF; DNA: TGTGCTCTTGGGGAGTGGGGGATACGAGCACAACTCTTCTTT
D: TRDD3; size: medium-sized; J: TRDJ2; V: TRDV1; CDR3: CALGVPWGYLGDMTAQLFF; DNA: TGTGCTCTTGGGGTGCCGTGGGGCTACTTGGGGGATATGACAGCACAACTCTTCTTT
D: .; size: many; J: TRDJ1; V: TRDV2; CDR3: CACDSIVRPHLLSDKLIF; DNA: TGTGCCTGTGACTCCATCGTAAGGCCCCATTTATTATCGGATAAACTCATCTTT
D: TRDD3; size: many; J: TRDJ1; V: TRDV3; CDR3: CAFLQGIRSTDKLIF; DNA: TGTGCCTTCCTACAGGGGATACGCTCCACCGATAAACTCATCTTT
D: TRDD3; size: many; J: TRDJ3; V: TRDV2; CDR3: CACDRVLGDTLRPWDTRQMFF; DNA: TGTGCCTGTGACAGAGTACTGGGGGATACGCTTCGCCCCTGGGACACCCGACAGATGTTTTTC
D: .; size: many; J: TRDJ1; V: TRDV3; CDR3: CAFRLFGDKLIF; DNA: TGTGCCTTCCGGTTATTTGGCGATAAACTCATCTTT
D: TRDD3; size: few; J: TRDJ1; V: TRDV1; CDR3: CAIGELVPTGDKLIRKLIF; DNA: TGTGCTATTGGGGAACTAGTACCTACGGGGGATAAATTAATACGTAAACTCATCTTT
D: TRDD3; size: many; J: TRDJ1; V: TRDV1; CDR3: CALGDPFPPSYRVILGDIHDKLIF; DNA: TGTGCTCTTGGGGACCCATTTCCGCCTTCCTACCGAGTGATACTGGGGGATATCCACGATAAACTCATCTTT
D: TRDD3; size: many; J: TRDJ1; V: TRDV1; CDR3: CALGTLRGGGPFTDKLIF; DNA: TGTGCTCTTGGTACACTACGTGGTGGGGGACCCTTCACCGATAAACTCATCTTT
D: TRDD3; size: many; J: TRDJ1; V: TRDV1; CDR3: CALGEPYQMLYWGIPGKLIF; DNA: TGTGCTCTTGGGGAACCCTACCAAATGCTATACTGGGGGATACCTGGTAAACTCATCTTT
D: TRDD3; size: few; J: TRDJ1; V: TRAV29/DV5; CDR3: CAASEVRYFGGYGCATDKLIF; DNA: TGTGCAGCAAGCGAGGTTAGGTATTTTGGGGGATACGGTTGTGCTACCGATAAACTCATCTTT
D: TRDD3; size: .; J: TRDJ1; V: TRDV1; CDR3: CALGLNGPIAGYGSYTDKLIF; DNA: TGTGCTCTTGGGCTAAACGGTCCTATTGCGGGATACGGGTCTTACACCGATAAACTCATCTTT
D: TRDD3; size: .; J: TRDJ1; V: TRDV1; CDR3: CALRTSYWGIRADKLIF; DNA: TGTGCTCTGCGAACTTCCTACTGGGGGATACGAGCCGATAAACTCATCTTT
D: TRDD3; size: many; J: TRDJ2; V: TRDV1; CDR3: CALGNKEGIRGWVLTAQLFF; DNA: TGTGCTCTTGGGAATAAAGAGGGGATACGTGGTTGGGTTTTGACAGCACAACTCTTCTTT
D: TRDD3; size: many; J: TRDJ1; V: TRDV1; CDR3: CALGPTPPFVLGDHGHCTDKLIF; DNA: TGTGCTCTTGGCCCCACCCCCCCTTTCGTACTGGGGGACCATGGTCATTGTACCGATAAACTCATCTTT
D: TRDD3; size: medium-sized; J: TRDJ1; V: TRDV2; CDR3: CACVALLGDKVNTDKLIF; DNA: TGTGCCTGTGTCGCCTTACTGGGGGACAAAGTTAACACCGATAAACTCATCTTT
D: .; size: many; J: TRDJ1; V: TRDV2; CDR3: CACDTVGGTGTDKLIF; DNA: TGTGCCTGTGACACCGTCGGGGGCACAGGGACCGATAAACTCATCTTT
D: TRDD3; size: many; J: TRDJ2; V: TRDV1; CDR3: CALGSLMGYHVLTAQLFF; DNA: TGTGCTCTTGGGTCCTTAATGGGATACCACGTTTTGACAGCACAACTCTTCTTT
D: TRDD3; size: many; J: TRDJ1; V: TRDV1; CDR3: CALAPVGDLGGIRHTDKLIF; DNA: TGTGCTCTAGCCCCCGTCGGGGATTTAGGGGGGATACGCCACACCGATAAACTCATCTTT
D: .; size: many; J: TRDJ1; V: TRDV1; CDR3: CALGVISYRQYTDKLIF; DNA: TGTGCTCTTGGGGTCATTTCCTATAGACAGTACACCGATAAACTCATCTTT
D: TRDD3; size: many; J: TRDJ1; V: TRAV38-2/DV8; CDR3: CAYRMVARYWGMVTDKLIF; DNA: TGTGCTTATAGGATGGTAGCCCGGTACTGGGGGATGGTCACCGATAAACTCATCTTT
D: TRDD3; size: many; J: TRDJ1; V: TRDV1; CDR3: CALGTTGGYFIKVDKLIF; DNA: TGTGCTCTTGGGACCACTGGGGGATACTTCATAAAAGTCGATAAACTCATCTTT
D: TRDD3; size: many; J: TRDJ1; V: TRDV1; CDR3: CALGGPGKYWGRSDKLIF; DNA: TGTGCTCTTGGGGGTCCTGGGAAGTACTGGGGGAGGTCCGATAAACTCATCTTT
D: .; size: medium-sized; J: TRDJ2; V: TRDV2; CDR3: CACVKREERGIFALTAQLFF; DNA: TGTGCCTGTGTCAAAAGGGAAGAGAGGGGAATCTTCGCTTTGACAGCACAACTCTTCTTT
D: TRDD3; size: many; J: TRDJ1; V: TRDV2; CDR3: CACDTLLGETGYTDKLIF; DNA: TGTGCCTGTGACACCTTACTGGGGGAAACGGGGTACACCGATAAACTCATCTTT
D: .; size: many; J: TRDJ2; V: TRDV1; CDR3: CALGEPLLRGITAQLFF; DNA: TGTGCTCTTGGGGAACCCCTCCTACGGGGGATCACAGCACAACTCTTCTTT
D: TRDD2; size: many; J: TRDJ1; V: TRDV1; CDR3: CALDPRIPTQGLIF; DNA: TGTGCTCTTGACCCCCGGATTCCTACCCAGGGCCTCATCTTT
D: .; size: many; J: TRDJ1; V: TRDV1; CDR3: CALGIKRRLPQWGKPYTDKLIF; DNA: TGTGCTCTTGGGATAAAGAGACGGCTTCCTCAGTGGGGGAAACCGTACACCGATAAACTCATCTTT
D: TRDD3; size: many; J: TRDJ1; V: TRDV1; CDR3: CALGRDRPRTGGYADKLIF; DNA: TGTGCTCTTGGACGGGATCGTCCACGTACTGGGGGATACGCCGATAAACTCATCTTT
D: TRDD3; size: many; J: TRDJ3; V: TRDV2; CDR3: CACDPATSGGSEVSWDTRQMFF; DNA: TGTGCCTGTGACCCGGCCACGTCTGGGGGATCGGAAGTCTCCTGGGACACCCGACAGATGTTTTTC
D: .; size: many; J: TRDJ1; V: TRDV1; CDR3: CALGDQITSTMGGLIF; DNA: TGTGCTCTTGGGGATCAGATTACGTCCACAATGGGGGGACTCATCTTT
D: TRDD3; size: medium-sized; J: TRDJ1; V: TRDV2; CDR3: CACDICALGDNKLIF; DNA: TGTGCCTGTGACATCTGCGCACTGGGGGATAATAAACTCATCTTT
D: .; size: many; J: TRDJ1; V: TRDV1; CDR3: CALGEGQTQGFNTGGKLIF; DNA: TGTGCTCTTGGGGAAGGTCAAACACAAGGATTCAACACCGGGGGTAAACTCATCTTT
D: .; size: many; J: TRDJ1; V: TRDV1; CDR3: CALGESFLLADKLIF; DNA: TGTGCTCTTGGGGAATCTTTTCTTCTAGCCGATAAACTCATCTTT
D: TRDD3; size: many; J: TRDJ1; V: TRDV1; CDR3: CALGERGRRGIGYTDKLIF; DNA: TGTGCTCTTGGGGAACGTGGCCGTCGGGGGATAGGCTACACCGATAAACTCATCTTT
D: .; size: medium-sized; J: TRDJ1; V: TRDV1; CDR3: CALGELGFLLPRRFLGRNTDKLIF; DNA: TGTGCTCTTGGGGAACTCGGTTTCTTACTTCCTAGACGATTCCTGGGGCGAAACACCGATAAACTCATCTTT
D: .; size: many; J: TRDJ1; V: TRDV1; CDR3: CALGEIISFPGDGTDKLIF; DNA: TGTGCTCTTGGGGAAATAATTTCCTTCCCCGGGGATGGCACCGATAAACTCATCTTT
D: TRDD3; size: many; J: TRDJ4; V: TRDV1; CDR3: CALGELGVTHPKVGYGARPLIF; DNA: TGTGCTCTTGGGGAACTAGGCGTTACGCACCCTAAGGTGGGATACGGTGCCAGACCCCTGATCTTT
D: TRDD2; size: many; J: TRDJ1; V: TRDV1; CDR3: CALGFLPGMDIERADKLIF; DNA: TGTGCTCTTGGCTTCCTACCTGGAATGGATATCGAGCGGGCCGATAAACTCATCTTT
D: .; size: many; J: TRDJ1; V: TRDV1; CDR3: CALGPSPRAPSASALNRKKLIF; DNA: TGTGCTCTAGGGCCGTCCCCTCGCGCCCCTTCGGCTTCGGCCCTAAACAGAAAAAAACTCATCTTT
D: .; size: many; J: TRDJ1; V: TRDV1; CDR3: CALGVPSTDKLIF; DNA: TGTGCTCTTGGAGTTCCCTCGACCGATAAACTCATCTTT
D: TRDD3; size: many; J: TRDJ1; V: TRDV1; CDR3: CALGDLALPLYWGIRGTDKLIF; DNA: TGTGCTCTTGGGGACCTCGCCCTTCCGCTGTACTGGGGGATAAGGGGCACCGATAAACTCATCTTT
D: TRDD3; size: medium-sized; J: TRDJ1; V: TRDV1; CDR3: CALAFQREGGSWPTDKLIF; DNA: TGTGCTCTTGCGTTCCAACGAGAAGGGGGATCCTGGCCCACCGATAAACTCATCTTT
D: .; size: many; J: TRDJ1; V: TRDV1; CDR3: CALGDFADCTDKLIF; DNA: TGTGCTCTTGGGGATTTCGCCGACTGCACCGATAAACTCATCTTT
D: TRDD3; size: many; J: TRDJ1; V: TRDV1; CDR3: CALRNILHMGDRGGYTDKLIF; DNA: TGTGCTCTAAGAAACATCCTACATATGGGGGATAGAGGGGGGTACACCGATAAACTCATCTTT
D: TRDD3; size: many; J: TRDJ1; V: TRDV1; CDR3: CALGELILSSLQRSGGINSDKLIF; DNA: TGTGCTCTTGGGGAACTTATTCTATCCTCCCTCCAAAGGTCCGGGGGGATTAACTCCGATAAACTCATCTTT
D: TRDD3; size: many; J: TRDJ1; V: TRDV3; CDR3: CAFFAPPMGLLGGMATDKLIF; DNA: TGTGCCTTTTTTGCCCCACCTATGGGGCTACTGGGGGGAATGGCCACCGATAAACTCATCTTT
D: TRDD3; size: many; J: TRDJ1; V: TRDV1; CDR3: CALGERFPSWGVYTDKLIF; DNA: TGTGCTCTTGGGGAACGGTTCCCCAGCTGGGGGGTTTACACCGATAAACTCATCTTT
D: .; size: many; J: TRDJ1; V: TRDV1; CDR3: CALGEPPSLPYTDKLIF; DNA: TGTGCTCTTGGGGAACCTCCTTCCCTCCCGTACACCGATAAACTCATCTTT
D: TRDD3; size: many; J: TRDJ1; V: TRDV1; CDR3: CALGDSSGFGWGITTDKLIF; DNA: TGTGCTCTTGGGGATTCTTCCGGGTTTGGTTGGGGGATAACCACCGATAAACTCATCTTT
D: TRDD3; size: many; J: TRDJ1; V: TRDV1; CDR3: CALGELKGRGIFTDKLIF; DNA: TGTGCTCTTGGGGAACTTAAGGGTCGGGGGATCTTCACCGATAAACTCATCTTT
D: TRDD3; size: many; J: TRDJ2; V: TRDV1; CDR3: CALGAFLGFLPYWGPRTAQLFF; DNA: TGTGCTCTTGGGGCTTTTCTCGGGTTCCTTCCGTACTGGGGGCCGAGGACAGCACAACTCTTCTTT
D: .; size: medium-sized; J: TRDJ1; V: TRDV1; CDR3: CALGEMSRYTDKLIF; DNA: TGTGCTCTTGGGGAAATGTCACGATACACCGATAAACTCATCTTT
D: TRDD3; size: medium-sized; J: TRDJ3; V: TRDV2; CDR3: CACDPSRGIHPWDTRQMFF; DNA: TGTGCCTGTGACCCTTCGCGGGGGATACATCCCTGGGACACCCGACAGATGTTTTTC
D: TRDD2; size: many; J: TRDJ1; V: TRDV1; CDR3: CALGEGGAFLRFSGGDTDKLIF; DNA: TGTGCTCTTGGGGAAGGGGGGGCCTTCCTACGGTTTTCTGGGGGTGACACCGATAAACTCATCTTT
D: TRDD3; size: many; J: TRDJ2; V: TRDV1; CDR3: CALGEPPYWGIRLMTAQLFF; DNA: TGTGCTCTTGGGGAACCTCCCTACTGGGGGATACGGCTTATGACAGCACAACTCTTCTTT
D: .; size: many; J: TRDJ1; V: TRDV2; CDR3: CACDYTGVSNTDKLIF; DNA: TGTGCCTGTGACTATACTGGCGTATCTAACACCGATAAACTCATCTTT
D: .; size: many; J: TRDJ1; V: TRAV29/DV5; CDR3: CAASHSGSGTDKLIF; DNA: TGTGCAGCAAGCCACTCGGGGTCCGGAACCGATAAACTCATCTTT